Shown below are 5 T cell receptor beta chains from a single sample sequenced in a study of cytomegalovirus exposure and HLA in healthy donors. With 60 Vbeta and 13 Jbeta primers, the PCR was carried out. The method was immunoSEQ multiplex PCR; TCRdb's version includes in-frame clones alone and lacks a portion of them. Of more than 110,000 clones listed, around 73% are singletons. The sequencing sample was made of PBMCs. These receptors all come from a human donor in good health.

The rearrangement joins TRBV5-1 to TRBJ2-3; TRBD2 matches 11 bases. This CDR3 region has 16 residues. Germline V gene lookup returns CDR1 SGHRS and CDR2 YFSETQ. J was trimmed by 8 bases and V by 3 bases; bases with no gene match: 11. The CDR3 DNA is TGCGCCAGCAGCTGGGAACTAGCGGGGGACTCGGGTACGCAGTATTTT. Translating it yields CASSWELAGDSGTQYF.

This rearrangement joins TRBV5-1 to TRBJ2-5, with 7 bases fitting TRBD1. The V gene end was trimmed by 4 bases and the J gene end by 2 bases; junction bases not matched to a gene: 5. This CDR3 comprises 14 residues. Germline CDR1 is SGHRS and CDR2 is YFSETQ. CDR3 amino acids: CASSTDRTQETQYF. CDR3 bases: TGCGCCAGCAGCACGGACAGGACGCAAGAGACCCAGTACTTC.

The J gene is TRBJ1-2, the V gene TRBV4-1; 9 bases line up with TRBD1. With V trimmed by 4 bases and J by 8 bases, 8 bases remained unmatched. The CDR3 spans 14 residues. Germline assignment: CDR1 MGHRA and CDR2 YSYEKL. In DNA, the CDR3 is TGCGCCAGCAGCCGGACCGGACAGGGGCGGGGCTACACCTTC. This codes for CASSRTGQGRGYTF.

Only a few counts were recorded for this clone. This chain joins TRBV7-9 and TRBJ2-5; 10 bases are shared with TRBD2. This CDR3 has 14 residues. The V gene's germline CDR1 is SEHNR and CDR2 FQNEAQ (reference sequence). With V trimmed by 3 bases and J by 4 bases, 2 bases remained unmatched. The CDR3 DNA reads TGTGCCAGCAGCTTGGGGACTAGCGTAGAGACCCAGTACTTC. Protein: CASSLGTSVETQYF.

This clone was observed a handful of times. The rearrangement uses TRBV6-4 and TRBJ2-1; 15 positions agree with TRBD2. Trimming at V came to 8 bases and at J to 1 base, leaving 0 bases not matched to a gene. Germline CDR1 and CDR2: MRHNA and SNTAGT. This CDR3 has 15 residues. CDR3 nucleotides: TGTGCCAGCGGGACTAGCGGGGGGTCCTACAATGAGCAGTTCTTC. Protein product: CASGTSGGSYNEQFF.